The rows below give T cell receptor beta chains drawn from one sample of a study of cytotoxic CD8 clonotypes in ibrutinib-treated CLL. The table came from immunoSEQ multiplex PCR; TCRdb's copy has only in-frame clones and leaves some out. The sample has approximately 90,000 clones, roughly three quarters seen once. The sample consisted of PBMCs, taken after 24 months of ibrutinib treatment. Receptors originate from a human donor with chronic lymphocytic leukemia. CDR3s include the opening cysteine and the closing phenylalanine or tryptophan.

>TRBV2|13
CASKQGTSYEQYF
>TRBV23-1|11
CASSPGTEAFF
>TRBV27|14
CASSLYPANSPLHF
>TRBV30|14
CAWSVRLAGNEQYF
>TRBV7-9|15
CASSLAGGYTGELFF
>TRBV11-2|15
CASSLSGVSYNEQFF
>TRBV5-1|15
CASSLETGGYNEQFF
>TRBV30|13
CAWSRTVYNEQFF
>TRBV18|14
CASSPTGGNTEAFF
>TRBV9|14
CASSATPLGREQYF
>TRBV11-1|16
CASSLGASLFTGELFF
>TRBV6-6|16
CASNNPLAGGLFEQFF
>TRBV7-9|15
CASSSIAGATYEQYF
>TRBV27|16
CASSLFGSASTDTQYF
>TRBV7-9|16
CASTRTSGRGGTEAFF
>TRBV19|13
CASSIVWGAEAFF
>TRBV7-8|12
CASSLQGRGYTF
>TRBV7-9|15
CASSSLAGKYNEQFF
>TRBV5-1|15
CASSGTGDAVTEAFF
>TRBV21-1|16
CASSDKGPLDDNEQFF
>TRBV5-4|16
CASSASTSGMLYEQYF
>TRBV27|13
CASKTSRGLGAFF
>TRBV19|13
CASAQQGAQPQHF
>TRBV7-2|15
CASSLGGFLSYEQYF
>TRBV7-6|15
CASSVTGGTGNTIYF
>TRBV5-1|15
CASSYASGNDSPLHF
>TRBV27|15
CASSPPSGSTDTQYF
>TRBV27|14
CASSLQGGYTEAFF
>TRBV28|14
CAYTPGGKNTEAFF
>TRBV18|14
CASSPLAGGDGYTF
>TRBV6-1|11
CASSDRDGGYF
>TRBV7-3|16
CASSLTGQSSYNEQFF
>TRBV4-3|16
CASSQDRLAGGRSQHF
>TRBV28|11
CASSWRNTIYF
>TRBV12-5|15
CASGGGGGHQETQYF
>TRBV5-7|17
CASSSGTFGFSYNEQFF
>TRBV5-1|13
CASSLFQNYGYTF